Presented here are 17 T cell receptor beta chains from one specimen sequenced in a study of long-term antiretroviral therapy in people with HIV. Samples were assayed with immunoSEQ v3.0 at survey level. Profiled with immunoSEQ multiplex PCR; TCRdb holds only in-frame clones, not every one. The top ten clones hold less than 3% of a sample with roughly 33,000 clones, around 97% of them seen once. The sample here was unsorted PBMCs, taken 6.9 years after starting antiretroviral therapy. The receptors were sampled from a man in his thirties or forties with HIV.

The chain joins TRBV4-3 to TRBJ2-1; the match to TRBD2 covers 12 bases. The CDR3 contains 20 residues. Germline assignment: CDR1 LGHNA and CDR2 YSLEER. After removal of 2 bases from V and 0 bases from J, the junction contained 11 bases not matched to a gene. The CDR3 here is CASSQMGPSGGVLSYNEQFF. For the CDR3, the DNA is TGCGCCAGCAGCCAAATGGGGCCTAGCGGGGGGGTTCTCTCCTACAATGAGCAGTTCTTC.

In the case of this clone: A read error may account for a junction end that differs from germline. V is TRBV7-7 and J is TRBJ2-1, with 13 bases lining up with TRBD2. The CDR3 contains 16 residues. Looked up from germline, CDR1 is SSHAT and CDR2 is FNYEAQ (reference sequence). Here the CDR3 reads CASSLTSGGVHNEQFF. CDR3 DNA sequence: TGTGCTAGCAGCTTAACTAGCGGGGGGGTTCACAATGAGCAGTTCTTC.

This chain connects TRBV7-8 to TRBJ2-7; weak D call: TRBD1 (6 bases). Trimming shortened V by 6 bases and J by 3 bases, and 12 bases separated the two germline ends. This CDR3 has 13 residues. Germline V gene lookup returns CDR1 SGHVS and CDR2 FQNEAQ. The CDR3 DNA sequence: TGTGCCAGCAGTCAGGGGACCCACTACGAGCAGTACTTC. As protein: CASSQGTHYEQYF.

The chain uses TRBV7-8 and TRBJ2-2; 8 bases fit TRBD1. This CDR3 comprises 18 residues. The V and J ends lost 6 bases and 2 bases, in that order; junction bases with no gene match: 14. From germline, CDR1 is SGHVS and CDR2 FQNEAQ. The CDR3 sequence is CASRLRGGQEKNTGELFF. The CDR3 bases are TGTGCCAGCAGACTCAGAGGGGGACAGGAAAAAAACACCGGGGAGCTGTTTTTT.

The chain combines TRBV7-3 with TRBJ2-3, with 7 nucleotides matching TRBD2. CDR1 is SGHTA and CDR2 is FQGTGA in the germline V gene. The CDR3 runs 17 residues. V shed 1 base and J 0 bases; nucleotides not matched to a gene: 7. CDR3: CASSLRAQRGSTDTQYF. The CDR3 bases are TGTGCCAGCAGCTTAAGGGCCCAGCGGGGTAGCACAGATACGCAGTATTTT.

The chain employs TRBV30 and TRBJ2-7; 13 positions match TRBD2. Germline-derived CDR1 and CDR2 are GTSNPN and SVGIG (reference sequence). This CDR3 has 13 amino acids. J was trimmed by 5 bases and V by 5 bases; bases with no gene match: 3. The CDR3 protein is CAWDGTSGNEQYF. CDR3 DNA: TGTGCCTGGGACGGGACTAGCGGGAACGAGCAGTACTTC.

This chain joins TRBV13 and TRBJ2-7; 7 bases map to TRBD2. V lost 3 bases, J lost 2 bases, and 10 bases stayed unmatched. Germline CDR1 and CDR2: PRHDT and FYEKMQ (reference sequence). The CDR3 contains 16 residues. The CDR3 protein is CASSLWFGGRPYEQYF. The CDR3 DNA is TGTGCCAGCAGCTTGTGGTTCGGCGGGAGACCCTACGAGCAGTACTTC.

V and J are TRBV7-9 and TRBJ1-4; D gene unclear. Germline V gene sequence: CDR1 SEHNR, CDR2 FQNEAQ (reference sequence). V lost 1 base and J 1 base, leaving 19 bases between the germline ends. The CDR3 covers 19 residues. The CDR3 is CASSLGRGKSLRTNEKLFF. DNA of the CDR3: TGTGCCAGCAGCTTAGGACGTGGGAAAAGTCTGAGAACTAATGAAAAACTGTTTTTT.

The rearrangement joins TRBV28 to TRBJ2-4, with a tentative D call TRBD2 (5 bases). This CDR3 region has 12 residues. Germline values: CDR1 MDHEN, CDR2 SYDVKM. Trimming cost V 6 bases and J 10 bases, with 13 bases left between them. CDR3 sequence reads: CASRPPEGIQYF. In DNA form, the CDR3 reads TGTGCCAGCAGACCCCCTGAGGGAATTCAGTACTTC. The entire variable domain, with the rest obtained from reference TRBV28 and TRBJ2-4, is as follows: DVKVTQSSRYLVKRTGEKVFLECVQDMDHENMFWYRQDPGLGLRLIYFSYDVKMKEKGDIPEGYSVSREKKERFSLILESASTNQTSMYLCASRPPEGIQYFGAGTRLSVL.

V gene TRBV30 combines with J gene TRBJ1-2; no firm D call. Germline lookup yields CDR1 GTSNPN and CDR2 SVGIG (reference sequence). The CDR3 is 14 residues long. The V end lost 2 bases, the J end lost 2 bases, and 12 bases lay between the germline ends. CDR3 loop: CAWSYMDGNYGYTF. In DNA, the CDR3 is TGTGCCTGGAGTTATATGGACGGGAACTATGGCTACACCTTC.

This CDR3 reads CASSLPPRGKDEKLFF. The CDR3 DNA is TGTGCCAGCAGTTTACCCCCTAGGGGGAAGGATGAAAAACTGTTTTTT. This sequence joins TRBV28 and TRBJ1-4; possibly TRBD1 for D (6 bases). The germline gives CDR1 MDHEN, CDR2 SYDVKM. This CDR3 comprises 16 residues. V was clipped by 2 bases and J by 6 bases, with 16 bases between them.

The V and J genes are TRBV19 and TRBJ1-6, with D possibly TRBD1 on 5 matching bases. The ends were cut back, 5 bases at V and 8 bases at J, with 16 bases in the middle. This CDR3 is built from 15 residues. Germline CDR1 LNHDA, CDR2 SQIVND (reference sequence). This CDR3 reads CASSLANRGDSPLHF. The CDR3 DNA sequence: TGTGCCAGTAGTCTAGCTAATCGGGGGGATTCACCCCTCCACTTT.

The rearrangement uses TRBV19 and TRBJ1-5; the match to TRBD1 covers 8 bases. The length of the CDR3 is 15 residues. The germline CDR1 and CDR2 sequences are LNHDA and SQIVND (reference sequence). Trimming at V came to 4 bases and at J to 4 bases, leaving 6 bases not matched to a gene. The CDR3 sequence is CASSTRTGQNQPQHF. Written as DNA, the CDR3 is TGTGCCAGTAGTACAAGGACAGGGCAAAATCAGCCCCAGCATTTT.

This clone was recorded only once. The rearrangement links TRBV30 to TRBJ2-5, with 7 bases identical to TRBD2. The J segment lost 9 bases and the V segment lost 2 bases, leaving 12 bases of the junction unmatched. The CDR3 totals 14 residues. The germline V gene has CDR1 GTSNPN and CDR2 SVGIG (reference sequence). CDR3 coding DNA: TGTGCCTGGAGTATCGCTAGCGGTCGTAGGTCCCAGTACTTC. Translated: CAWSIASGRRSQYF.

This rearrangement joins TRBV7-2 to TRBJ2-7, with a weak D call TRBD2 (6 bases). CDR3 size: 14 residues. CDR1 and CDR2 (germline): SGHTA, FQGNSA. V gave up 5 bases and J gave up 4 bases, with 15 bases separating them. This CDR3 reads CASSTTRGPYEQYF. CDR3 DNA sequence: TGTGCCAGCAGCACGACTAGGGGCCCTTACGAGCAGTACTTC.

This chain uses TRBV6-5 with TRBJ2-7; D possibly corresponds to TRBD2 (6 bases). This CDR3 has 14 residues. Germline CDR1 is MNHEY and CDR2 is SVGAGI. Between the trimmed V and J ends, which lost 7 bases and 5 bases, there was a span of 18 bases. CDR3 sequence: CASTPLGERDEQYF. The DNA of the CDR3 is TGTGCCAGCACCCCTCTAGGGGAGCGGGACGAGCAGTACTTC.

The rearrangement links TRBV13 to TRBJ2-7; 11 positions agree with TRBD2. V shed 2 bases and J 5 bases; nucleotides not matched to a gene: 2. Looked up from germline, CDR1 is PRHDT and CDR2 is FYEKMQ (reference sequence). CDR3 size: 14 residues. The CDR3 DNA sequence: TGTGCCAGCAGCTTAAAACTAGCGGGAGACGAGCAGTACTTC. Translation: CASSLKLAGDEQYF.